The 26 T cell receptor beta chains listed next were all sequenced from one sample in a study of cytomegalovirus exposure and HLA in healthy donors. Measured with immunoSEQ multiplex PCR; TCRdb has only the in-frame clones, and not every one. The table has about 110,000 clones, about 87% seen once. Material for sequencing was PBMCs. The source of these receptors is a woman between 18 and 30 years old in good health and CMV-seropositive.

The DNA for the CDR3 is TGCGCCAGCAGCTTGGACGGACCGGGACAGAGCTCCTACGAGCAGTACGTC. Amino acid sequence: CASSLDGPGQSSYEQYV. The rearrangement joins TRBV5-1 to TRBJ2-7, with 7 bases lining up with TRBD1. The CDR3 extends over 17 amino acids. CDR1 and CDR2 from the germline V gene are SGHRS and YFSETQ. V lost 0 bases to trimming and J lost 0 bases; unmatched junction nucleotides: 9.

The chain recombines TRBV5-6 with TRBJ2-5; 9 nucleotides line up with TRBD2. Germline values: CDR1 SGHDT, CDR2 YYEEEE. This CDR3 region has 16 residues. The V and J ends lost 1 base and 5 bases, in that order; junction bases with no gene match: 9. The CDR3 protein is CASSLLSGGLRETQYF. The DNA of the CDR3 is TGTGCCAGCAGCTTGCTAAGCGGGGGGCTCCGGGAGACCCAGTACTTC.

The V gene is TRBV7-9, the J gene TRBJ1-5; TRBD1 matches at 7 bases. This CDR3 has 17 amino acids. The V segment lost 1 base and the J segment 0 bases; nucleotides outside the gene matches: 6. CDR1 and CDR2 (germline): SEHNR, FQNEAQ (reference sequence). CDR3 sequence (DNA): TGTGCCAGCAGCTTAGGAGGGACAGTTTATAGCAATCAGCCCCAGCATTTT. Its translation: CASSLGGTVYSNQPQHF.

CDR3 nucleotides: TGTGCCAGCAGTTACGGGGGCACTAATGAAAAACTGTTTTTT. It translates to CASSYGGTNEKLFF. The J gene is TRBJ1-4, the V gene TRBV6-5; the D gene is possibly TRBD1 (6 bases). The CDR3 consists of 14 residues. Germline V gives CDR1 MNHEY, CDR2 SVGAGI. Trimming left V 2 bases short and J 2 bases short, with 6 bases between.

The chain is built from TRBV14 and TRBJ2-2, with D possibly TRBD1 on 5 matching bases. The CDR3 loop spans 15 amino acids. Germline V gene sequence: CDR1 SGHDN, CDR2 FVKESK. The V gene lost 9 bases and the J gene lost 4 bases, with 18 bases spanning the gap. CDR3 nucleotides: TGTGCCAGAAACAACTGGACAAAGAGCACCGGGGAGCTGTTTTTT. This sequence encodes CARNNWTKSTGELFF. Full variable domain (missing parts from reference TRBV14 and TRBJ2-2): EAGVTQFPSHSVIEKGQTVTLRCDPISGHDNLYWYRRVMGKEIKFLLHFVKESKQDESGMPNNRFLAERTGGTYSTLKVQPAELEDSGVYFCARNNWTKSTGELFFGEGSRLTVL.

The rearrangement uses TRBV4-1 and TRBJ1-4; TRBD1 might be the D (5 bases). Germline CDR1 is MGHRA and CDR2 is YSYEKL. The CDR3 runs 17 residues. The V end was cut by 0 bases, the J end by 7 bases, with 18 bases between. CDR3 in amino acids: CASSQDVPGRAAEKLFF. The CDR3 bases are TGCGCCAGCAGCCAAGATGTCCCAGGGAGGGCTGCTGAAAAACTGTTTTTT.

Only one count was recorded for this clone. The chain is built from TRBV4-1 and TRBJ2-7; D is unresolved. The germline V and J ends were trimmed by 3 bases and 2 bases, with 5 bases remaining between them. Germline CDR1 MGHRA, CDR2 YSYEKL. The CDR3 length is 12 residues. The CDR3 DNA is TGCGCCAGCAGCCATGAGCCCTACGAGCAGTACTTC. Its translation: CASSHEPYEQYF.

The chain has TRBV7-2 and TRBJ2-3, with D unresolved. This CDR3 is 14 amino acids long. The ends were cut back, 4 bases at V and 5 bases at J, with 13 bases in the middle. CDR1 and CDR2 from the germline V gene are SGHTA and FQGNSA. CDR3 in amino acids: CASSSLSYVDTQYF. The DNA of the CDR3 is TGTGCCAGCAGCTCACTATCGTATGTAGATACGCAGTATTTT. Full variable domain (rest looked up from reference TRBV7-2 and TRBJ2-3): GAGVSQSPSNKVTEKGKDVELRCDPISGHTALYWYRQSLGQGLEFLIYFQGNSAPDKSGLPSDRFSAERTGGSVSTLTIQRTQQEDSAVYLCASSSLSYVDTQYFGPGTRLTVL.

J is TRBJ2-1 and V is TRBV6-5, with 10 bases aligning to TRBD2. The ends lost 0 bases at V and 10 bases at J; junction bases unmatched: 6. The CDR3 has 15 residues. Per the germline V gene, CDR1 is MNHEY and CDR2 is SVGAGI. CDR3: CASSYSGLAGGEQFF. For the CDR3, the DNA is TGTGCCAGCAGTTACTCGGGTTTAGCGGGGGGCGAGCAGTTCTTC.

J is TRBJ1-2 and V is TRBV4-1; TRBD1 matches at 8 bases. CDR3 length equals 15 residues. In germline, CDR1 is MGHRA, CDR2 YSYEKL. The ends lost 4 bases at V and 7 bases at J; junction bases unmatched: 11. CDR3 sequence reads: CASSPIGTGGGGYTF. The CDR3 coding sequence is TGCGCCAGCAGCCCTATAGGCACAGGGGGTGGTGGCTACACCTTC.

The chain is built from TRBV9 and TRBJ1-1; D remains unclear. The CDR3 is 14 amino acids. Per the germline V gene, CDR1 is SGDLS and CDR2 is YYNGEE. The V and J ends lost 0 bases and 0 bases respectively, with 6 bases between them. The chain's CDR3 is CASSVGYMNTEAFF. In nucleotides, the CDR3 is TGTGCCAGCAGCGTAGGGTACATGAACACTGAAGCTTTCTTT.

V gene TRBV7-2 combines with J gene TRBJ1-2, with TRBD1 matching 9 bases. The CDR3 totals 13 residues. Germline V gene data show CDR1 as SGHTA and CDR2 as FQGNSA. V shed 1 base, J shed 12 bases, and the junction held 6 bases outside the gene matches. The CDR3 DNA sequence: TGTGCCAGCAGCTTAGGGGACAGGGAAAGTCACACCTTC. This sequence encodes CASSLGDRESHTF.

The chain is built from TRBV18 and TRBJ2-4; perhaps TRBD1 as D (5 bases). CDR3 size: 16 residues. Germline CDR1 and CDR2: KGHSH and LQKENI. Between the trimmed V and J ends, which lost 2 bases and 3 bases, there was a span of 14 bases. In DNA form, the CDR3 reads TGTGCCAGCTCACCAACCCCCAGGGTAGACAAAAACATTCAGTACTTC. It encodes CASSPTPRVDKNIQYF.

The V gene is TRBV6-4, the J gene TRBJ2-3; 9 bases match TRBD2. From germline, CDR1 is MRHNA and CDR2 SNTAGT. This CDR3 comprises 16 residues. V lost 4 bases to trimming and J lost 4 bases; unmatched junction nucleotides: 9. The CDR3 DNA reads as TGTGCCAGCAGTGCCTCAGGCGGGGGGGCGGCAGATACGCAGTATTTT. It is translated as CASSASGGGAADTQYF.

For the CDR3, the DNA is TGTGCCAGCAGCTTTGACAGGGCGGGAAACACCATATATTTT. Its translation is CASSFDRAGNTIYF. The rearrangement uses TRBV28 and TRBJ1-3; 7 nucleotides align to TRBD1. The J segment lost 4 bases and the V segment lost 6 bases, leaving 6 bases of the junction unmatched. Per germline, CDR1 MDHEN and CDR2 SYDVKM. The CDR3 is made up of 14 amino acids.

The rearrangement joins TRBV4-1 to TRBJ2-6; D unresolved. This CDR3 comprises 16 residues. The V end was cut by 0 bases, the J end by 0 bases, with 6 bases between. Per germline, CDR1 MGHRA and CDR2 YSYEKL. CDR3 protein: CASSQEEFSGANVLTF. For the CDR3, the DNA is TGCGCCAGCAGCCAAGAAGAGTTCTCTGGGGCCAACGTCCTGACTTTC.

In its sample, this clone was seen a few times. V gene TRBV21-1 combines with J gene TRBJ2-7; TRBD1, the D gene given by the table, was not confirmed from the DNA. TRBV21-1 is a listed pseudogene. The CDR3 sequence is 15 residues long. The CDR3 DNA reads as TGTGCCAGCAGCAGACAGGGGGATCGCTCCTACGAGCAGTACGTC. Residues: CASSRQGDRSYEQYV.

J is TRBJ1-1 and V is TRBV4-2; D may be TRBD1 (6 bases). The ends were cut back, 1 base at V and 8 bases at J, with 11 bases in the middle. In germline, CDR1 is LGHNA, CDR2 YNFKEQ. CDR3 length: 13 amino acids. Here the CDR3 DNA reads TGTGCCAGCAGCCAAGTCCCAGACAGGGAAGCTTTCTTT. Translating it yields CASSQVPDREAFF.

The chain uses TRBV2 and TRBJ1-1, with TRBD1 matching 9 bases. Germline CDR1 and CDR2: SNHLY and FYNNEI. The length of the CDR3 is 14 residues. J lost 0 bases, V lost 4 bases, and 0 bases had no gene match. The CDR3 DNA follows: TGTGCCAGCAGTGGGGACAGGGTGAACACTGAAGCTTTCTTT. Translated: CASSGDRVNTEAFF.

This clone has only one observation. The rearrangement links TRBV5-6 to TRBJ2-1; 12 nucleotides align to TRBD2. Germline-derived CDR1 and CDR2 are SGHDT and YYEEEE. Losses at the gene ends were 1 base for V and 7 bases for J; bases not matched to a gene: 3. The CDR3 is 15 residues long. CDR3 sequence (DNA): TGTGCCAGCAGCTTGACTAGCGGGGGGAGGAATGAGCAGTTCTTC. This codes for CASSLTSGGRNEQFF.

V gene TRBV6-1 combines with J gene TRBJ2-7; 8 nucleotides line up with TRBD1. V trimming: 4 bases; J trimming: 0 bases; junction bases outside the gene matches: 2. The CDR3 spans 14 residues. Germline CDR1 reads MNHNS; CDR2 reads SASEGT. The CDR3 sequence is CASSAGQGSYEQYV. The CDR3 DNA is TGTGCCAGCAGTGCCGGACAGGGCTCCTACGAGCAGTACGTC.

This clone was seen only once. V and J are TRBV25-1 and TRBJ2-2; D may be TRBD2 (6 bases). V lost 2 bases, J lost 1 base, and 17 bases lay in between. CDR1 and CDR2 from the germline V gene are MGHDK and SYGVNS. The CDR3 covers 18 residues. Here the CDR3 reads CASSERLAATRNTGELFF. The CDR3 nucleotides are TGTGCCAGCAGTGAAAGATTAGCGGCCACAAGGAACACCGGGGAGCTGTTTTTT.

CDR3 protein: CASMAPGQDNEQFF. The DNA for the CDR3 is TGCGCCAGCATGGCCCCGGGACAGGATAATGAGCAGTTCTTC. The V and J genes are TRBV4-1 and TRBJ2-1; 8 bases fit TRBD1. Germline CDR1 MGHRA, CDR2 YSYEKL. The CDR3 runs 14 residues. The junction had 9 bases not matched to a gene; V was cut back by 7 bases and J by 7 bases.

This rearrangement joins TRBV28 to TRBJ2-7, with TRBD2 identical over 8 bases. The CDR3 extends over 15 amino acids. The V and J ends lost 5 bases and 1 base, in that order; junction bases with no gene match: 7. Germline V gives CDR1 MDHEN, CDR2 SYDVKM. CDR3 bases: TGTGCCAGCAGTCTAGCGGGCCCTGGGTCCTACGAGCAGTACTTC. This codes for CASSLAGPGSYEQYF.

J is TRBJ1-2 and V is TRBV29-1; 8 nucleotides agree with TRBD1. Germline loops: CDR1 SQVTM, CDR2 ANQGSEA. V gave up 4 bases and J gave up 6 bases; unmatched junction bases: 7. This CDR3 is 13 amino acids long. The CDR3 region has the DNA TGCAGCGTTGGGACAGGGAGGGAAAATGGCTACACCTTC. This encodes CSVGTGRENGYTF. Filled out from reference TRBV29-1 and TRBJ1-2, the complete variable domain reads SAVISQKPSRDICQRGTSLTIQCQVDSQVTMMFWYRQQPGQSLTLIATANQGSEATYESGFVIDKFPISRPNLTFSTLTVSNMSPEDSSIYLCSVGTGRENGYTFGSGTRLTVV.

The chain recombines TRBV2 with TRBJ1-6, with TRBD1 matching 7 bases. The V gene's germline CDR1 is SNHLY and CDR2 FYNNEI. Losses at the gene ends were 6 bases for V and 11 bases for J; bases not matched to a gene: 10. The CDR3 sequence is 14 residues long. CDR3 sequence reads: CASRPQTGRTPLHF. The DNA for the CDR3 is TGTGCCAGCAGACCTCAGACAGGGCGGACACCCCTCCACTTT.